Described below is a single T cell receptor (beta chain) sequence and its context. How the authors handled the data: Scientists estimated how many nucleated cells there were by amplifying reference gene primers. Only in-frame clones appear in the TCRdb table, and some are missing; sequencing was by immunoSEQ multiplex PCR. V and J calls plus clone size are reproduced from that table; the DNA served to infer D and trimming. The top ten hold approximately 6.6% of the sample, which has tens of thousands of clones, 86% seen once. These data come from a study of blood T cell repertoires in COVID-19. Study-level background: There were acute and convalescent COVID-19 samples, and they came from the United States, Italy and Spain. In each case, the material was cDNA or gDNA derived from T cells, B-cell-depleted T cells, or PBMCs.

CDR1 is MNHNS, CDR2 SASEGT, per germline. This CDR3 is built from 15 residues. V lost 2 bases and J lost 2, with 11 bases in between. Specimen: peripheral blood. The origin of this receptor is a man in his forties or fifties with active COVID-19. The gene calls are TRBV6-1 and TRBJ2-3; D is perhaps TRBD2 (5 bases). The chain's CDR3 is CASSEYGLPTDTQYF. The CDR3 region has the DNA TGTGCCAGCAGTGAATATGGACTTCCCACAGATACGCAGTATTTT.